The clone carrying this T cell receptor (beta chain) came up a few times. The antigen is undetermined. This specimen belongs to a study of human T cells and chemical hapten exposure. The study's findings and limits: The formation of large CDR3 similarity clusters by expanded TCRs significantly exceeded that of controls.

TCRdb reprocessed the RACE reads with MiXCR, giving one entry per CDR3 protein. This sample has over 65,000 distinct CDR3 sequences, with around 10% found just once. As for time point: patch test 1, 2 weeks after DPC sensitization. The treatment was: therapeutic diphenylcyclopropenone sensitization with weekly scalp DPC. V was shortened by 3 bases and J by 7 bases, with 8 bases between the two germline ends. This CDR3 contains 12 residues. Germline V gene lookup returns CDR1 SNHLY and CDR2 FYNNEI. Sequenced material: whole blood, taken in connection with sensitization to the hapten diphenylcyclopropenone (DPC). This clonotype originated in a woman between 45 and 60 years old with alopecia areata. Some clones in this sample may be carry-over from other donors' samples. The rearrangement links TRBV2 to TRBJ2-3; tentatively, D is TRBD2 (5 bases). The chain's CDR3 is CASSESGNTQYF. DNA of the CDR3: TGTGCCAGCAGTGAGTCGGGGAATACGCAGTATTTT.